This record concerns one T cell receptor (beta chain) sequence. The junction had 11 bases not matched to a gene; V was cut back by 9 bases and J by 0 bases. The CDR3 loop spans 15 amino acids. Germline V gives CDR1 SGHRS, CDR2 YFSETQ. These data are taken from a study of blood T cell dynamics during melanoma immunotherapy. Indicated time point: pre-treatment baseline. The assay was immunoSEQ multiplex PCR, and TCRdb's table has in-frame clones only and misses some. Here the sample spans fewer than 8,000 clones, around 90% being singletons. Here the sequenced sample was cell-free DNA from blood, taken from a patient treated with checkpoint blockade. This receptor was obtained from a human donor with melanoma. The rearrangement joins TRBV5-1 to TRBJ1-2; TRBD1 matches 7 bases. CDR3 sequence (DNA): TGCGCCACCAGGAGTACAGGGGAGACTAACTATGGCTACACCTTC. This codes for CATRSTGETNYGYTF.